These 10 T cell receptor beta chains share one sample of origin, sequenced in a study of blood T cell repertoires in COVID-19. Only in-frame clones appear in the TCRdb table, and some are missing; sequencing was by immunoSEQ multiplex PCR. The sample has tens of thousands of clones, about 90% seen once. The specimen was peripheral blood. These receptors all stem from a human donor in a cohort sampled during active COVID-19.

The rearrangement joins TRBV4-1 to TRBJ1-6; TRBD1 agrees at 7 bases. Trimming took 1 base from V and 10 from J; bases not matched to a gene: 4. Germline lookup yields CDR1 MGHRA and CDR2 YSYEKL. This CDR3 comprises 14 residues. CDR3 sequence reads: CASSQVTGESPLHF. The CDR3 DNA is TGCGCCAGCAGCCAAGTAACAGGGGAATCACCCCTCCACTTT.

The CDR3 nucleotides are TGCGCCAGCAGCCCGACTAGCGGGAGTCGAGATACGCAGTATTTT. Translating gives CASSPTSGSRDTQYF. This sequence joins TRBV5-1 and TRBJ2-3; 12 nucleotides agree with TRBD2. Germline V gene data show CDR1 as SGHRS and CDR2 as YFSETQ. CDR3 length: 15 residues. The ends lost 4 bases at V and 5 bases at J; junction bases unmatched: 5.

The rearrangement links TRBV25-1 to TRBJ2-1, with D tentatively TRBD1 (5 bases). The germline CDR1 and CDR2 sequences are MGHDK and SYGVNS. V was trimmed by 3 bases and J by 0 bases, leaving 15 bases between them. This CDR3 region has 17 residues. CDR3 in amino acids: CASSDSLGHSSYNEQFF. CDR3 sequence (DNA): TGTGCCAGCAGTGACTCCCTAGGACATAGCTCCTACAATGAGCAGTTCTTC.

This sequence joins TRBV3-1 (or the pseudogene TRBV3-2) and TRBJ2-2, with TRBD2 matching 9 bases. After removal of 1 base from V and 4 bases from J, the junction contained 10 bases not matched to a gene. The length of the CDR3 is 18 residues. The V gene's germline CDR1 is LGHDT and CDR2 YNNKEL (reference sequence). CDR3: CASSQVVIAGVSTGELFF. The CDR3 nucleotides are TGTGCCAGCAGCCAAGTCGTTATAGCGGGAGTTAGCACCGGGGAGCTGTTTTTT.

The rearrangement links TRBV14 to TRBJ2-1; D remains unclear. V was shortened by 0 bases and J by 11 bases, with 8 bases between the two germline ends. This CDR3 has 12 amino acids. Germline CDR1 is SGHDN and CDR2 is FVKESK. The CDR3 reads CASSQDSRKQFF. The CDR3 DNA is TGTGCCAGCAGCCAAGATTCGAGAAAGCAGTTCTTC.

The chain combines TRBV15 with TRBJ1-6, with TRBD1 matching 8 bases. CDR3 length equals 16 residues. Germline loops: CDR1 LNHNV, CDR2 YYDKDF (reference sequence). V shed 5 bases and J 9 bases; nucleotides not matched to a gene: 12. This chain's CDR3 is CATSQPIGRGPSPLHF. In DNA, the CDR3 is TGTGCCACCAGCCAACCGATCGGCAGGGGGCCTTCACCCCTCCACTTT.

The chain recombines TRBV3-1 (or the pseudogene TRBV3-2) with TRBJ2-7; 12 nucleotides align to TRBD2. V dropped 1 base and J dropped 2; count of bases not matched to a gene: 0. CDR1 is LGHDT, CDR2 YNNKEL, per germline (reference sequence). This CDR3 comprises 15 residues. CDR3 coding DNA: TGTGCCAGCAGCCAAGGACTAGCGGGAGCCTACGAGCAGTACTTC. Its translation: CASSQGLAGAYEQYF.

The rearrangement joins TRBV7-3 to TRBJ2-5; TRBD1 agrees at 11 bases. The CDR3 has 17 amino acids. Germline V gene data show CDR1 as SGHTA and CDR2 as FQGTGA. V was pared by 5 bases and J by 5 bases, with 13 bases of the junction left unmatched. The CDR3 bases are TGTGCCAGCAGCATTTCCGGGACAGGGGGGAATAGGGAGACCCAGTACTTC. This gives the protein CASSISGTGGNRETQYF.

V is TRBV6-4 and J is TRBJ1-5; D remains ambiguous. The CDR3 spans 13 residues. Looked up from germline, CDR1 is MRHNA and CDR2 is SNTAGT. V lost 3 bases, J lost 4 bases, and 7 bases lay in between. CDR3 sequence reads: CASSEGSNQPQHF. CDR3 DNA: TGTGCCAGCAGTGAGGGCAGTAATCAGCCCCAGCATTTT.

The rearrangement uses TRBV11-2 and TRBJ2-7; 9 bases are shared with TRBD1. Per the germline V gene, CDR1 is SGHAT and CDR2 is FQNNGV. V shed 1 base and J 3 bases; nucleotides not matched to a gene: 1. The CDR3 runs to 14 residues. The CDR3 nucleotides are TGTGCCAGCAGCTTAGGACAGGGGGACTACGAGCAGTACTTC. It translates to CASSLGQGDYEQYF.